This TCR beta chain is drawn from a study of shared clonotypes between healthy human individuals. Positive CCR7 selection of CD45RO-negative cells yielded the naive CD8 cells, and terminally differentiated effector memory CD45RA+ cells were excluded. This CDR3 has 14 residues. CDR1 is PRHDT and CDR2 is FYEKMQ in the germline V gene (reference sequence). V was clipped by 4 bases and J by 5 bases; unmatched bases: 5. Only in-frame clones appear in the TCRdb table, and some are missing; sequencing was by immunoSEQ multiplex PCR. Among approximately 840,000 clones listed, approximately 96% were seen once.

This chain uses TRBV13 with TRBJ2-7; 10 positions agree with TRBD1. This TCR came from a man aged 30 to 45 in good health. Material for sequencing was naive CD8+ T cells sorted from blood. CDR3 bases: TGTGCCAGCAGCTCCGGGACAGGGGTACACGAGCAGTACTTC. Amino acid sequence: CASSSGTGVHEQYF.